The 29 T cell receptor beta chains reported below all come from one sample, sequenced in a study of blood T cell repertoires in COVID-19. Sequencing used immunoSEQ multiplex PCR; TCRdb keeps in-frame clones, though not all of them. The sample includes 95,000 to 120,000 clones, around 83% of them seen just once. Specimen: peripheral blood. These receptors were collected from a woman aged 65 to 85 with acute or convalescent COVID-19.

The V call is TRBV4-1, the J call TRBJ2-1; 7 bases fit TRBD1. V was clipped by 4 bases and J by 8 bases; unmatched bases: 14. Looked up from germline, CDR1 is MGHRA and CDR2 is YSYEKL. The CDR3 covers 16 residues. The CDR3, as DNA: TGCGCCAGCAGCCCAACACGAAACGACAGGGACCATGAGCAGTTCTTC. This sequence encodes CASSPTRNDRDHEQFF.

The chain has TRBV5-5 and TRBJ2-1; possibly TRBD2 for D (5 bases). The CDR3 is 17 amino acids. Between the trimmed V and J ends, which lost 2 bases and 0 bases, there was a span of 15 bases. Germline CDR1 is SGHKS and CDR2 is YYEKEE (reference sequence). The CDR3 reads CASSFSTTAGSYNEQFF. The CDR3 DNA is TGTGCCAGCAGCTTCTCCACCACGGCGGGCTCCTACAATGAGCAGTTCTTC.

J is TRBJ2-1 and V is TRBV10-3, with 8 bases identical to TRBD1. Looked up from germline, CDR1 is ENHRY and CDR2 is SYGVKD. The CDR3 has 15 residues. V was clipped by 0 bases and J by 3 bases; unmatched bases: 1. The CDR3 DNA sequence: TGTGCCATCAGTGAGTCACAGGGGGACTACAATGAGCAGTTCTTC. Protein: CAISESQGDYNEQFF.

The V call is TRBV21-1, the J call TRBJ2-3; the D call of TRBD2 is as the table states it, not checked on the DNA. TRBV21-1 represents a pseudogene. CDR3 length: 15 residues. CDR3 DNA sequence: TGTGCCAGCAGCAAAGGTAGCGGATGCACAGATACGCAGTATTTT. The encoded protein is CASSKGSGCTDTQYF.

The gene calls are TRBV2 and TRBJ1-1; possibly TRBD1 for D (5 bases). Looked up from germline, CDR1 is SNHLY and CDR2 is FYNNEI. This CDR3 spans 12 amino acids. V was shortened by 7 bases and J by 10 bases, with 16 bases between the two germline ends. The CDR3 nucleotides are TGTGCCAGCACTACACCTGGGGGGACAGCTTTCTTT. As protein: CASTTPGGTAFF.

This chain uses TRBV19 with TRBJ1-2; TRBD1 is a possible D gene (6 bases). This CDR3 is built from 13 residues. Trimming shortened V by 5 bases and J by 8 bases, and 15 bases separated the two germline ends. CDR1 and CDR2 (germline): LNHDA, SQIVND (reference sequence). Written as DNA, the CDR3 is TGTGCCAGTAGTCCCAGGGGAACGGGAGGCTACACCTTC. As protein: CASSPRGTGGYTF. The complete variable domain, with remaining parts taken from reference TRBV19 and TRBJ1-2, reads DGGITQSPKYLFRKEGQNVTLSCEQNLNHDAMYWYRQDPGQGLRLIYYSQIVNDFQKGDIAEGYSVSREKKESFPLTVTSAQKNPTAFYLCASSPRGTGGYTFGSGTRLTVV.

The gene calls are TRBV11-3 and TRBJ1-2; no firm D call. The length of the CDR3 is 14 residues. Germline V gene data show CDR1 as SGHNT and CDR2 as YENEEA. V was cut by 0 bases and J by 3 bases, with 8 bases left in between. CDR3 sequence reads: CASSLERLDYGYTF. The CDR3 nucleotides are TGTGCCAGCAGCTTAGAACGCCTAGACTATGGCTACACCTTC.

This sequence joins TRBV28 and TRBJ1-5, with D perhaps matching TRBD1 (6 bases). In germline, CDR1 is MDHEN, CDR2 SYDVKM. Trimming removed 6 bases at V and 2 bases at J, with 14 bases between. The CDR3 spans 15 residues. CDR3 nucleotides: TGTGCCAGCAGCCGGGCCGCAGGGGGCAATCAGCCCCAGCATTTT. Residues: CASSRAAGGNQPQHF.

The gene calls are TRBV29-1 and TRBJ1-1, with 9 positions matching TRBD1. V lost 8 bases and J lost 1; bases outside the gene matches: 5. Per germline, CDR1 SQVTM and CDR2 ANQGSEA. CDR3 size: 13 residues. The CDR3 DNA is TGCAGCTCGAGGGGACAGGGGAACACTGAAGCTTTCTTT. It specifies CSSRGQGNTEAFF. Together with reference TRBV29-1 and TRBJ1-1, the CDR3 gives the full variable domain: SAVISQKPSRDICQRGTSLTIQCQVDSQVTMMFWYRQQPGQSLTLIATANQGSEATYESGFVIDKFPISRPNLTFSTLTVSNMSPEDSSIYLCSSRGQGNTEAFFGQGTRLTVV.

The chain combines TRBV6-4 with TRBJ1-1; D might be TRBD1 (5 bases). The V end lost 2 bases, the J end lost 4 bases, and 11 bases lay between the germline ends. The CDR3 sequence is 14 residues long. In germline, CDR1 is MRHNA, CDR2 SNTAGT. The CDR3 loop is CASSDGGSGTEAFF. The CDR3 nucleotides are TGTGCCAGCAGTGACGGGGGGTCGGGCACTGAAGCTTTCTTT.

The chain joins TRBV7-9 to TRBJ2-1; tentatively, D is TRBD2 (6 bases). The CDR3 covers 16 residues. V dropped 4 bases and J dropped 8 bases, with 21 bases sitting between them. In germline, CDR1 is SEHNR, CDR2 FQNEAQ (reference sequence). This CDR3 reads CASSSYTSSRGDEQFF. CDR3 DNA: TGTGCCAGCAGCTCCTATACTAGCTCCCGAGGGGATGAGCAGTTCTTC.

This chain connects TRBV7-2 to TRBJ2-1, with 13 bases fitting TRBD2. Germline lookup yields CDR1 SGHTA and CDR2 FQGNSA. CDR3 length: 18 residues. The V segment lost 5 bases and the J segment 0 bases; nucleotides outside the gene matches: 7. The CDR3 protein is CASSPGLAGMSSYNEQFF. Here the CDR3 DNA reads TGTGCCAGCAGCCCGGGACTAGCGGGGATGAGCTCCTACAATGAGCAGTTCTTC.

This clone showed up just a few times. The chain carries TRBV7-2 and TRBJ1-1; D is perhaps TRBD1 (6 bases). Germline V gene data show CDR1 as SGHTA and CDR2 as FQGNSA. This CDR3 has 13 amino acids. Trimming removed 5 bases at V and 4 bases at J, with 11 bases between. CDR3 residues: CASSRQVSTEAFF. For the CDR3, the DNA is TGTGCCAGCAGCCGACAGGTGAGCACTGAAGCTTTCTTT. Drawing the rest from reference TRBV7-2 and TRBJ1-1, the complete variable domain is GAGVSQSPSNKVTEKGKDVELRCDPISGHTALYWYRQSLGQGLEFLIYFQGNSAPDKSGLPSDRFSAERTGGSVSTLTIQRTQQEDSAVYLCASSRQVSTEAFFGQGTRLTVV.

A few counts support this clone. J is TRBJ1-3 and V is TRBV7-2; 8 bases align to TRBD1. The V gene end was trimmed by 5 bases and the J gene end by 2 bases; junction bases not matched to a gene: 5. Germline CDR1 reads SGHTA; CDR2 reads FQGNSA. The CDR3 extends over 15 amino acids. This chain's CDR3 is CASSGGTGPGNTIYF. CDR3 nucleotide sequence: TGTGCCAGCAGCGGCGGGACAGGTCCTGGAAACACCATATATTTT.

V gene TRBV7-2 combines with J gene TRBJ1-1; D may be TRBD1 (6 bases). V shed 6 bases and J shed 1 base, with 9 bases lying between them. Germline CDR1 and CDR2: SGHTA and FQGNSA. The CDR3 is 13 amino acids. Here the CDR3 DNA reads TGTGCCAGCAGTCTCAGGGGGAACACTGAAGCTTTCTTT. Translation gives CASSLRGNTEAFF. Filled out from reference TRBV7-2 and TRBJ1-1, the complete variable domain reads GAGVSQSPSNKVTEKGKDVELRCDPISGHTALYWYRQSLGQGLEFLIYFQGNSAPDKSGLPSDRFSAERTGGSVSTLTIQRTQQEDSAVYLCASSLRGNTEAFFGQGTRLTVV.

V and J are TRBV7-8 and TRBJ1-1, with 7 positions matching TRBD1. There are 13 residues in the CDR3. Germline CDR1 reads SGHVS; CDR2 reads FQNEAQ. The J segment lost 4 bases and the V segment lost 6 bases, leaving 5 bases of the junction unmatched. CDR3 sequence: CASSTGVGTEAFF. CDR3 coding DNA: TGTGCCAGCAGTACAGGGGTCGGCACTGAAGCTTTCTTT.

The J gene is TRBJ1-5, the V gene TRBV2; D unclear. This CDR3 comprises 14 residues. Germline values: CDR1 SNHLY, CDR2 FYNNEI. The V end lost 2 bases, the J end lost 8 bases, and 13 bases lay between the germline ends. The CDR3 nucleotides are TGTGCCAGCAGTGAAACCCACAGCAGTGAGCCCCAGCATTTT. Translating it yields CASSETHSSEPQHF.

V usage is TRBV28 and J usage is TRBJ1-6; 7 nucleotides align to TRBD1. With V trimmed by 5 bases and J by 6 bases, 7 bases remained unmatched. The germline V gene has CDR1 MDHEN and CDR2 SYDVKM. The CDR3 is made up of 15 amino acids. The CDR3 protein is CASSTPDRVNSPLHF. The DNA of the CDR3 is TGTGCCAGCAGTACACCCGACAGGGTTAATTCACCCCTCCACTTT.

This clone occurred a few times. This chain links TRBV5-1 with TRBJ2-1, with D perhaps matching TRBD1 (5 bases). The CDR3 runs to 14 residues. Germline-derived CDR1 and CDR2 are SGHRS and YFSETQ. Trimming pared 4 bases from V and 4 bases from J, leaving 12 bases between. DNA of the CDR3: TGCGCCAGCAGCCCCCAAGCAGGGTACAATGAGCAGTTCTTC. Protein sequence: CASSPQAGYNEQFF. Complete variable domain (other parts from reference TRBV5-1 and TRBJ2-1): KAGVTQTPRYLIKTRGQQVTLSCSPISGHRSVSWYQQTPGQGLQFLFEYFSETQRNKGNFPGRFSGRQFSNSRSEMNVSTLELGDSALYLCASSPQAGYNEQFFGPGTRLTVL.

This clone was seen once. V and J are TRBV4-1 and TRBJ1-5; D remains ambiguous. V lost 0 bases, J lost 2 bases, and 5 bases lay in between. Germline CDR1 and CDR2: MGHRA and YSYEKL. This CDR3 has 14 residues. The CDR3 spells CASSQDPGNQPQHF. CDR3 nucleotides: TGCGCCAGCAGCCAAGACCCGGGCAATCAGCCCCAGCATTTT.

The J gene is TRBJ1-2, the V gene TRBV10-2; 12 bases agree with TRBD1. Losses at the gene ends were 3 bases for V and 8 bases for J; bases not matched to a gene: 10. Germline V lookup: CDR1 WSHSY, CDR2 SAAADI. The CDR3 contains 16 residues. CDR3 sequence (DNA): TGCGCCAGCAGTGAAACCTCCGGGACAGGGGGCCTGGGCTACACCTTC. It is translated as CASSETSGTGGLGYTF.

This clone was seen a single time. The gene calls are TRBV6-6 and TRBJ1-6, with 7 bases identical to TRBD1. The junction had 11 bases not matched to a gene; V was cut back by 5 bases and J by 7 bases. Germline assignment: CDR1 MNHNY and CDR2 SVGAGI (reference sequence). There are 16 residues in the CDR3. The CDR3 reads CASSIPRGRGNSPLHF. In DNA form, the CDR3 reads TGTGCCAGCAGTATCCCGAGGGGGCGCGGAAATTCACCCCTCCACTTT.

The chain uses TRBV5-1 and TRBJ2-7, with 8 bases aligning to TRBD2. Germline V gene data show CDR1 as SGHRS and CDR2 as YFSETQ. Germline trimming cut 1 base from V and 0 bases from J; bases unmatched to any gene: 0. The CDR3 loop spans 14 amino acids. Here the CDR3 DNA reads TGCGCCAGCAGCTTGAGCGGGAGCTCCTACGAGCAGTACTTC. It yields the protein CASSLSGSSYEQYF.

This chain uses TRBV10-1 with TRBJ2-7; tentatively, D is TRBD1 (6 bases). The CDR3 is made up of 15 amino acids. The germline V and J ends were trimmed by 0 bases and 3 bases, with 12 bases remaining between them. Germline CDR1 reads WNHNN; CDR2 reads SYGVQD (reference sequence). The CDR3 DNA reads TGCGCCAGCAGTGAGTCTCAGGGGACGAACTACGAGCAGTACGTC. The encoded protein is CASSESQGTNYEQYV.

This chain connects TRBV9 to TRBJ1-3, with D hard to call. This CDR3 spans 15 amino acids. From germline, CDR1 is SGDLS and CDR2 YYNGEE. Trimming shortened V by 1 base and J by 0 bases, and 8 bases separated the two germline ends. CDR3 amino acids: CASSVSGSSGNTIYF. CDR3 nucleotides: TGTGCCAGCAGCGTAAGCGGGAGCTCTGGAAACACCATATATTTT.

The CDR3 sequence is CASSLYRGQSPRAETQYF. The CDR3 DNA is TGTGCCAGCAGCCTGTACAGGGGGCAGTCCCCAAGAGCAGAGACCCAGTACTTC. The chain couples TRBV7-2 to TRBJ2-5; 9 bases fit TRBD1. This CDR3 contains 18 residues. The germline V gene encodes CDR1 SGHTA and CDR2 FQGNSA. Germline trimming cut 5 bases from V and 4 bases from J; bases unmatched to any gene: 17.

The chain recombines TRBV19 with TRBJ1-2, with 7 nucleotides matching TRBD1. Germline-derived CDR1 and CDR2 are LNHDA and SQIVND (reference sequence). Losses at the gene ends were 5 bases for V and 5 bases for J; bases not matched to a gene: 5. The CDR3 consists of 13 residues. The CDR3 nucleotides are TGTGCCAGTAGTGTAGGGACAGCGTATGGCTACACCTTC. It is translated as CASSVGTAYGYTF.

The V gene is TRBV5-4, the J gene TRBJ2-2; D gene ambiguous. V was trimmed by 0 bases and J by 0 bases, leaving 3 bases between them. CDR1 and CDR2 from the germline V gene are SGHNT and YYREEE (reference sequence). This CDR3 is built from 14 residues. The CDR3 coding sequence is TGTGCCAGCAGCTTGGTCGCGAACACCGGGGAGCTGTTTTTT. Its protein is CASSLVANTGELFF. The variable domain in full, with the rest retrieved from reference TRBV5-4 and TRBJ2-2, is ETGVTQSPTHLIKTRGQQVTLRCSSQSGHNTVSWYQQALGQGPQFIFQYYREEENGRGNFPPRFSGLQFPNYSSELNVNALELDDSALYLCASSLVANTGELFFGEGSRLTVL.

CDR3: CASSLGLAGGMSSYEQYF. CDR3 DNA: TGTGCCAGCAGCTTAGGACTAGCGGGGGGCATGAGCTCCTACGAGCAGTACTTC. The chain carries TRBV13 and TRBJ2-7, with 12 bases identical to TRBD2. J was trimmed by 0 bases and V by 0 bases; bases with no gene match: 6. Germline-derived CDR1 and CDR2 are PRHDT and FYEKMQ (reference sequence). The CDR3 is 18 amino acids.